This T cell receptor beta chain was recovered during a study of sequential checkpoint blockade in melanoma. Treatment: randomized to nivolumab then ipilimumab (arm A) or the reverse (arm B). V lost 2 bases to trimming and J lost 6 bases, with 16 bases between them. The CDR3 length is 15 residues. The germline V gene has CDR1 KGHSY and CDR2 FQNENV. Produced via immunoSEQ multiplex PCR; TCRdb's table is partial and in-frame only. Here the sample spans around 37,000 clones, roughly 32% being singletons. The starting material was tumor tissue (inferred from file names), obtained from a patient given nivolumab and ipilimumab in sequence. This TCR was recovered from a human donor with melanoma. The chain employs TRBV16 and TRBJ1-1; no clear D gene. In nucleotides, the CDR3 is TGTGCCAGCAGCCAAAATCGAGCGGCGGGGTCTGAAGCTTTCTTT. This gives the protein CASSQNRAAGSEAFF. Together with reference TRBV16 and TRBJ1-1, the CDR3 gives the full variable domain: GEEVAQTPKHLVRGEGQKAKLYCAPIKGHSYVFWYQQVLKNEFKFLISFQNENVFDETGMPKERFSAKCLPNSPCSLEIQATKLEDSAVYFCASSQNRAAGSEAFFGQGTRLTVV.